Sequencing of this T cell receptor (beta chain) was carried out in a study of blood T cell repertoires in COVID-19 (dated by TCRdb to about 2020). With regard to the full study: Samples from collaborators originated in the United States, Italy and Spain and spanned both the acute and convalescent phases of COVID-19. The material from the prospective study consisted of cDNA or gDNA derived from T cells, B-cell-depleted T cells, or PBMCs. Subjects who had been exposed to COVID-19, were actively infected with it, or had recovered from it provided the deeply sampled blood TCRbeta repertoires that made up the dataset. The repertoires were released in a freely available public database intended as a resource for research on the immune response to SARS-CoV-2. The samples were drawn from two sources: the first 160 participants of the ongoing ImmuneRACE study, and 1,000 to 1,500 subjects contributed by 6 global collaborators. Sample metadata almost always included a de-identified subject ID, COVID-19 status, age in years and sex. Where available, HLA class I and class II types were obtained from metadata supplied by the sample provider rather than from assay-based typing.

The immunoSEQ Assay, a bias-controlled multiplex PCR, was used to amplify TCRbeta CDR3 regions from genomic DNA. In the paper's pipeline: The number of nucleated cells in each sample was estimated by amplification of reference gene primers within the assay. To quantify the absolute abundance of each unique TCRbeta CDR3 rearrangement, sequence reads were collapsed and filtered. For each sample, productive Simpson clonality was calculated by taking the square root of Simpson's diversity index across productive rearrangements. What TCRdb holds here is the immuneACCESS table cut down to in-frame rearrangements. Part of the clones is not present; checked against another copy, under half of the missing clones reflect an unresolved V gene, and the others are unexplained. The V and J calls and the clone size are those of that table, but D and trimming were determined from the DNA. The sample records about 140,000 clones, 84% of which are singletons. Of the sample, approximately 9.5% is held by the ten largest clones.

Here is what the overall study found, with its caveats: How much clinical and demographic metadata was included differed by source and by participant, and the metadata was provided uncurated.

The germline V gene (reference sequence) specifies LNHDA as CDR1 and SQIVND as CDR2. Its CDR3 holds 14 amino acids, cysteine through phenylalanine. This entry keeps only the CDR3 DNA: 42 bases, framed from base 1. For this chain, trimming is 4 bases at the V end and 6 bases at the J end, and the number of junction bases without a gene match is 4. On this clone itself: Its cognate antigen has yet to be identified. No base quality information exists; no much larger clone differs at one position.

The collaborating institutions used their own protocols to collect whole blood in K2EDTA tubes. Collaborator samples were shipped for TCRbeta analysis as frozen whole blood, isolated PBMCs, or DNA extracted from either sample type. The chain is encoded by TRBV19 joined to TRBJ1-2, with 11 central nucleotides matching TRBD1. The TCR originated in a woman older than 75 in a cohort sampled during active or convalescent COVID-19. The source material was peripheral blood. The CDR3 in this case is CASSTDRGLNGYTF. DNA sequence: TGTGCCAGTAGTACGGACAGGGGGCTCAATGGCTACACCTTC.